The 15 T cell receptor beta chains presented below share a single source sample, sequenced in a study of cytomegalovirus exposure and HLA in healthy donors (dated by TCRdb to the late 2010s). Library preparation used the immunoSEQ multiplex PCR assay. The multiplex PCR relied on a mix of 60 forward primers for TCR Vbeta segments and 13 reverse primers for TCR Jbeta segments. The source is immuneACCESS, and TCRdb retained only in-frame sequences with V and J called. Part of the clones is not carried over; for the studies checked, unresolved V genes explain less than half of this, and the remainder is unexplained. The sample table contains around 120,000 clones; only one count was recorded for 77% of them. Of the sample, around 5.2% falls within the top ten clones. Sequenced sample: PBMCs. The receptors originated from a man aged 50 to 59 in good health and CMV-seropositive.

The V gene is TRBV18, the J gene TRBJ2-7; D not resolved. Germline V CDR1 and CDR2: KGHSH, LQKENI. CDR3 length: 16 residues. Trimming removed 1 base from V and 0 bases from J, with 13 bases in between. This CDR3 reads CASSPLRVEHSYEQYF. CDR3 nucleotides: TGTGCCAGCTCACCACTAAGAGTCGAGCACTCCTACGAGCAGTACTTC.

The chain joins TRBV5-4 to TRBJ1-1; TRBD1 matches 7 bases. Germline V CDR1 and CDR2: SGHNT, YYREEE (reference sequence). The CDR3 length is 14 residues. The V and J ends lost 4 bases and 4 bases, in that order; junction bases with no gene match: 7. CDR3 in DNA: TGTGCCAGCAGCCTAAAGGGGGCGGGCACTGAAGCTTTCTTT. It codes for CASSLKGAGTEAFF.

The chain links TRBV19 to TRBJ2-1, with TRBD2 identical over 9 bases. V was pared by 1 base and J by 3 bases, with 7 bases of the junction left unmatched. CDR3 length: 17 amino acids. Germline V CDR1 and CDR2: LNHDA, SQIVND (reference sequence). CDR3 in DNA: TGTGCCAGTAGTATAGGAGCTAGCGGGACGCTCTACAATGAGCAGTTCTTC. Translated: CASSIGASGTLYNEQFF.

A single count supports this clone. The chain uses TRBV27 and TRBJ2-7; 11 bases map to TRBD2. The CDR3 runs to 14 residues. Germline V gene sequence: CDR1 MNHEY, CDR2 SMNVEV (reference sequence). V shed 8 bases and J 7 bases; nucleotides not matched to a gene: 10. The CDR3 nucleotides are TGTGCCAGCCAACCCTATAGCGGGAGGGGTGAGCAGTACTTC. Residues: CASQPYSGRGEQYF.

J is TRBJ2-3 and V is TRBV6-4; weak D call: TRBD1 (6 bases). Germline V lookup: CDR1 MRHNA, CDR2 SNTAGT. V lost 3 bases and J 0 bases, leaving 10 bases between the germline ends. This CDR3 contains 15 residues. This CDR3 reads CASSEGGMSTDTQYF. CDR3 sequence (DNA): TGTGCCAGCAGTGAAGGGGGAATGAGCACAGATACGCAGTATTTT.

Here the CDR3 reads CASSLMGGRGNEQFF. In nucleotides, the CDR3 is TGTGCCAGCAGCTTAATGGGCGGGAGGGGTAATGAGCAGTTCTTC. This chain connects TRBV7-9 to TRBJ2-1; TRBD2 matches 9 bases. The V gene's germline CDR1 is SEHNR and CDR2 FQNEAQ (reference sequence). CDR3 length equals 15 residues. The trim removed 2 bases at V and 7 bases at J, leaving 6 bases unmatched.

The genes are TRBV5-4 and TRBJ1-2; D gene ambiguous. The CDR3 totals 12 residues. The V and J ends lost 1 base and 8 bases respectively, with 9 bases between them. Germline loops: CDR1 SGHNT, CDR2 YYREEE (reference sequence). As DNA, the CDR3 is TGTGCCAGCAGCTTGTTAAGGGAGGGCTACACCTTC. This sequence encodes CASSLLREGYTF.

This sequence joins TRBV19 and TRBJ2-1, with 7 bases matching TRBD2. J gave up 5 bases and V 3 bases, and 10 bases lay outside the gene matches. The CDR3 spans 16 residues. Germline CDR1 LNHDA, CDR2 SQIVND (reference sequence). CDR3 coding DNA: TGTGCCAGTAGTATTGAACCTAGCGGACAAAACAATGAGCAGTTCTTC. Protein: CASSIEPSGQNNEQFF.

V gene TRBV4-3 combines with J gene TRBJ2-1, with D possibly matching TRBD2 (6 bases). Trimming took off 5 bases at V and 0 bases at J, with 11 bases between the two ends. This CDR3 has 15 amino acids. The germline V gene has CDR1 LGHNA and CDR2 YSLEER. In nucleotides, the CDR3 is TGCGCCAGCAGCTTGGGACTCCCCTCCTACAATGAGCAGTTCTTC. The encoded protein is CASSLGLPSYNEQFF.

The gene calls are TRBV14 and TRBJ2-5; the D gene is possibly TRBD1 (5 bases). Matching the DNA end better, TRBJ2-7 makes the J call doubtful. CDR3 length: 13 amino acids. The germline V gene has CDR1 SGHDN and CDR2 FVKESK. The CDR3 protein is CASSRDRSYEQYF. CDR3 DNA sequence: TGTGCCAGCAGCCGTGACAGATCCTACGAGCAGTACTTC.

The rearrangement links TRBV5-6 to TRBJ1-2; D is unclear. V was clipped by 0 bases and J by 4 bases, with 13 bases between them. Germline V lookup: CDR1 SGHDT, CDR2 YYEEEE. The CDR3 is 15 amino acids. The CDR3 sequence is CASSLGGVEGYGYTF. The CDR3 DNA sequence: TGTGCCAGCAGCTTGGGTGGGGTCGAGGGCTATGGCTACACCTTC. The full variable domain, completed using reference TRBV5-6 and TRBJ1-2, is DAGVTQSPTHLIKTRGQQVTLRCSPKSGHDTVSWYQQALGQGPQFIFQYYEEEERQRGNFPDRFSGHQFPNYSSELNVNALLLGDSALYLCASSLGGVEGYGYTFGSGTRLTVV.

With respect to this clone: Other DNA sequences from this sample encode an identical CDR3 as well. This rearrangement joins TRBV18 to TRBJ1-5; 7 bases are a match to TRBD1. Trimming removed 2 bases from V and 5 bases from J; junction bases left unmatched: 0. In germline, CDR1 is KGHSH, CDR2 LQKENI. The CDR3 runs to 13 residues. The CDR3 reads CASSPDRDQPQHF. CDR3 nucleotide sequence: TGTGCCAGCTCACCAGACAGGGATCAGCCCCAGCATTTT.

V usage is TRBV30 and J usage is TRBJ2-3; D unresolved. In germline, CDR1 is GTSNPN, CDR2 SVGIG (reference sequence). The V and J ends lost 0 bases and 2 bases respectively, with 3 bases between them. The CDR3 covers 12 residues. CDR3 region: CAWSVYTDTQYF. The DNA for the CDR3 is TGTGCCTGGAGTGTATACACAGATACGCAGTATTTT.

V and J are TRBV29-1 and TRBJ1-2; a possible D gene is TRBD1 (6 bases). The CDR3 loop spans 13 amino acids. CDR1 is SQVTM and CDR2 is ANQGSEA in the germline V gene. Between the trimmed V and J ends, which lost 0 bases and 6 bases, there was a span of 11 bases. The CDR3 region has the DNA TGCAGCGTTGAAGAATACAGGGTGAATGGCTACACCTTC. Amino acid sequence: CSVEEYRVNGYTF.

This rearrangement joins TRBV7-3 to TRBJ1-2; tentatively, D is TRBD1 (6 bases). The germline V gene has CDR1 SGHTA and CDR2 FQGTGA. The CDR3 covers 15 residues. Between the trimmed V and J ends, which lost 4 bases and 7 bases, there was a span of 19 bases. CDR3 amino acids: CASSSQQGWSGGYTF. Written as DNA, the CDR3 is TGTGCCAGCAGCTCACAACAGGGTTGGTCAGGTGGCTACACCTTC.